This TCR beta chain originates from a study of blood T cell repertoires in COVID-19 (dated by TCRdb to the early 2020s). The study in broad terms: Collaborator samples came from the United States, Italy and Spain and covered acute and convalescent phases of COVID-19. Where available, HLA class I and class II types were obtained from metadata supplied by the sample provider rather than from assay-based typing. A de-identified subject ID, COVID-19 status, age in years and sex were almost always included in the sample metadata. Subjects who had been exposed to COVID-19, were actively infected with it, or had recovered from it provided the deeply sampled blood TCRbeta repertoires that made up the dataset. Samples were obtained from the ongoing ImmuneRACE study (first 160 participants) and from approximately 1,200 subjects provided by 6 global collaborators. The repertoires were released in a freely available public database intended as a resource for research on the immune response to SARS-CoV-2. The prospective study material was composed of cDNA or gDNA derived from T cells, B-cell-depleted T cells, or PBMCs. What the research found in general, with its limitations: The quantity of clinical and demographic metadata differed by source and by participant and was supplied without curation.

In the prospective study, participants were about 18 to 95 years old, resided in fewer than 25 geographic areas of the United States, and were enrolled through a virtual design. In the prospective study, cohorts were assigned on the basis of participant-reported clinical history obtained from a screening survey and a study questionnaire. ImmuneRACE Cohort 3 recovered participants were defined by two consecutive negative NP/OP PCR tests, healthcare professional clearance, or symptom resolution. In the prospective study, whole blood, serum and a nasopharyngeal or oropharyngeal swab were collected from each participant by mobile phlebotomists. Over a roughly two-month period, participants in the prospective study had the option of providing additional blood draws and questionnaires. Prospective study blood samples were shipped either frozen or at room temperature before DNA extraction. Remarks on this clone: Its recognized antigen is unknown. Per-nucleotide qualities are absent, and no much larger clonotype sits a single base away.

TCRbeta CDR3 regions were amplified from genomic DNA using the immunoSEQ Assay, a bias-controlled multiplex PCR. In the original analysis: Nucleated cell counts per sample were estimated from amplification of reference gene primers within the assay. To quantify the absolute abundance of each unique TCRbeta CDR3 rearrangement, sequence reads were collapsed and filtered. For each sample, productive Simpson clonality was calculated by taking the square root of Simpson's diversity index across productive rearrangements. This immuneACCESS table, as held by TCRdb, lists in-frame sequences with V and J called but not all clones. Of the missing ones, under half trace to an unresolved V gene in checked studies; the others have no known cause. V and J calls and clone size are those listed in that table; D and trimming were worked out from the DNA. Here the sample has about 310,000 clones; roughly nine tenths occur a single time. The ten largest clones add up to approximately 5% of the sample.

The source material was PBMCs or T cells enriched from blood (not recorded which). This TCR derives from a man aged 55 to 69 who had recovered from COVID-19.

The CDR3 loop reads CASSSPLSATSTDTQYF. The nucleotide sequence is TGTGCCAGCAGCTCCCCCCTAAGCGCAACTAGCACAGATACGCAGTATTTT. The chain uses TRBV13 and TRBJ2-3, with the D gene call left open. From the cysteine through the phenylalanine, the CDR3 covers 17 amino acids. Only the CDR3 portion is preserved as DNA: 51 bases, with reading frame beginning at the first base. The germline V gene (reference sequence) supplies CDR1 PRHDT and CDR2 FYEKMQ. V and J lose 4 bases and 0 bases, and a span of 17 bases separates them.